The rows below give T cell receptor beta chains drawn from one sample of a study of T cells in Graves' hyperthyroidism and ophthalmopathy. MiXCR, run by TCRdb on the multiplex PCR reads, gives a single entry per CDR3 protein. The table includes hundreds of thousands of distinct CDR3 sequences, about 15% detected once. Sample: blood. Every receptor here comes from a man aged 18 to 30 with Graves' ophthalmopathy. Both conserved end residues are part of each CDR3. A D gene is named only where the DNA matches it firmly. Clone size is stated in some rows and not others, as once, few, many or a class when expanded.

V gene: TRBV29-1
D gene: NA
J gene: TRBJ1-1
clone size: many
CDR3 DNA: TGCAGCGTTGAAAGACGTATGAACACTGAAGCTTTCTTT
CDR3 protein: CSVERRMNTEAFF

V gene: TRBV15
D gene: NA
J gene: TRBJ2-1
clone size: few
CDR3 DNA: TGTGCCACCAGCCGCAGGGGACCCTACAATGAGCAGTTCTTC
CDR3 protein: CATSRRGPYNEQFF

V gene: TRBV12-3/TRBV12-4
D gene: NA
J gene: TRBJ2-7
clone size: many
CDR3 DNA: TGTGCCAGCAGTTTCGCACAAGCCTACGAGCAGTACTTC
CDR3 protein: CASSFAQAYEQYF

V gene: TRBV7-8
D gene: NA
J gene: TRBJ1-5
clone size: many
CDR3 DNA: TGTGCCAGCAGCTTCTTTCGGGGGGATCAGCCCCAGCATTTT
CDR3 protein: CASSFFRGDQPQHF

V gene: TRBV20-1
D gene: TRBD1
J gene: TRBJ2-4
clone size: many
CDR3 DNA: TGCAGTGCTAGACCACGAGGGACAGGGGGGGACATTCAGTACTTC
CDR3 protein: CSARPRGTGGDIQYF

V gene: TRBV19
D gene: TRBD1
J gene: TRBJ1-2
clone size: many
CDR3 DNA: TGTGCCAGTAGTCTCTCCCGGACAGGGTTATATGGCTACACCTTC
CDR3 protein: CASSLSRTGLYGYTF

V gene: TRBV3-1
D gene: NA
J gene: TRBJ1-2
clone size: many
CDR3 DNA: TGTGCCAGCAGCTACGGTATCTATGGCTACACCTTC
CDR3 protein: CASSYGIYGYTF

V gene: TRBV5-1
D gene: NA
J gene: TRBJ1-4
clone size: NA
CDR3 DNA: TGCGCCAGCAGCTCCCGGAGGCGGGATGGGGAAAAACTGTTTTTT
CDR3 protein: CASSSRRRDGEKLFF

V gene: TRBV6-1
D gene: TRBD2
J gene: TRBJ2-2
clone size: NA
CDR3 DNA: TGTGCCAGCAGTGAAAGGGAGGGATTTTACACTAGCGGGAGTAGTTTTAACACCGGGGAGCTGTTTTTT
CDR3 protein: CASSEREGFYTSGSSFNTGELFF

V gene: TRBV5-1
D gene: NA
J gene: TRBJ2-7
clone size: few
CDR3 DNA: TGCGCCAGCAGCTTGGCTCAGAGCTCTTACGAGCAGTACTTC
CDR3 protein: CASSLAQSSYEQYF

V gene: TRBV6-1
D gene: NA
J gene: TRBJ1-1
clone size: many
CDR3 DNA: TGTGCCAGCAGCTCCGGGGGGAACACTGAAGCTTTCTTT
CDR3 protein: CASSSGGNTEAFF

V gene: TRBV7-9
D gene: NA
J gene: TRBJ1-4
clone size: many
CDR3 DNA: TGTGCCAGCAGCTTACATTCAACTAATGAAAAACTGTTTTTT
CDR3 protein: CASSLHSTNEKLFF

V gene: TRBV4-1
D gene: TRBD1
J gene: TRBJ1-2
clone size: once
CDR3 DNA: TGCGCCAGTAAGATAGGACAGGGAACGAGGGGCTATGGCTACACCTTC
CDR3 protein: CASKIGQGTRGYGYTF

V gene: TRBV7-9
D gene: TRBD1
J gene: TRBJ1-2
clone size: many
CDR3 DNA: TGTGCCAGCAGCCGGACAGGGTCCGGCTACACCTTC
CDR3 protein: CASSRTGSGYTF

V gene: TRBV3-1
D gene: NA
J gene: TRBJ2-3
clone size: many
CDR3 DNA: TGTGCCAGCAGCCAATCTGGTAGTCCAGATACGCAGTATTTT
CDR3 protein: CASSQSGSPDTQYF

V gene: TRBV6-4
D gene: TRBD2
J gene: TRBJ2-3
clone size: many
CDR3 DNA: TGTGCCAGCAGTGCGGGAGGGAGCACAGATACGCAGTATTTT
CDR3 protein: CASSAGGSTDTQYF

V gene: TRBV6-5
D gene: NA
J gene: TRBJ2-7
clone size: few
CDR3 DNA: TGTGCCAGCAGTTACGGTCACGAGTACGAGCAGTACTTC
CDR3 protein: CASSYGHEYEQYF

V gene: TRBV11-2
D gene: NA
J gene: TRBJ1-2
clone size: many
CDR3 DNA: TGTGCCAGCAGCTTAGTATACCCGTACGGAGCTAACTATGGCTACACCTTC
CDR3 protein: CASSLVYPYGANYGYTF

V gene: TRBV4-1
D gene: NA
J gene: TRBJ2-7
clone size: NA
CDR3 DNA: TGCGCCAGCAGCCCCACAAACCAGGAGACCTACGAGCAGTACTTC
CDR3 protein: CASSPTNQETYEQYF

V gene: TRBV6-5
D gene: NA
J gene: TRBJ2-3
clone size: many
CDR3 DNA: TGTGCCAGCAGTTACTACTTGCTGGCGGGGGCCACCCCTAGCACAGATACGCAGTATTTT
CDR3 protein: CASSYYLLAGATPSTDTQYF

V gene: TRBV28
D gene: TRBD2
J gene: TRBJ2-1
clone size: many
CDR3 DNA: TGTGCCAGCAGTTTCTCGCTAGCGGGAGTAAGTGAGCAGTTCTTC
CDR3 protein: CASSFSLAGVSEQFF

V gene: TRBV3-1
D gene: TRBD1
J gene: TRBJ2-3
clone size: many
CDR3 DNA: TGTGCCAGCAGCCAAGATAGGACAGGGGGCGTCCCAGATACGCAGTATTTT
CDR3 protein: CASSQDRTGGVPDTQYF

V gene: TRBV11-3
D gene: NA
J gene: TRBJ1-2
clone size: many
CDR3 DNA: TGTGCCAGCAGCTCAAACAGAGACGCTAACTATGGCTACACCTTC
CDR3 protein: CASSSNRDANYGYTF

V gene: TRBV6-2/TRBV6-3
D gene: NA
J gene: TRBJ1-2
clone size: few
CDR3 DNA: TGTGCCAGCATGGGTAATGGCTACACCTTC
CDR3 protein: CASMGNGYTF

V gene: TRBV30
D gene: NA
J gene: TRBJ2-1
clone size: many
CDR3 DNA: TGTGCCTGGAGGTCCGGAAGCAATGAGCAGTTCTTC
CDR3 protein: CAWRSGSNEQFF

V gene: TRBV12-3/TRBV12-4
D gene: NA
J gene: TRBJ1-3
clone size: few
CDR3 DNA: TGTGCCAGCATCCGGGGCTCTGGAAACACCATATATTTT
CDR3 protein: CASIRGSGNTIYF

V gene: TRBV30
D gene: TRBD1
J gene: TRBJ1-1
clone size: many
CDR3 DNA: TGTGCCTGGAGTGTAAAGGGGGCTATGAACACTGAAGCTTTCTTT
CDR3 protein: CAWSVKGAMNTEAFF

V gene: TRBV6-2/TRBV6-3
D gene: NA
J gene: TRBJ2-7
clone size: many
CDR3 DNA: TGTGCCAGCAGTTATCTGGCAGCTACCTACGAGCAGTACTTC
CDR3 protein: CASSYLAATYEQYF

V gene: TRBV15
D gene: TRBD2
J gene: TRBJ2-7
clone size: many
CDR3 DNA: TGTGCCACCAGCAGAGATAGGGGACTAGCGGGGTCCTACGAGCAGTACTTC
CDR3 protein: CATSRDRGLAGSYEQYF

V gene: TRBV5-1
D gene: TRBD2
J gene: TRBJ2-1
clone size: many
CDR3 DNA: TGCGCCAGCAGTGGGACTAGCGGGAGGCTGTTTCACAATGAGCAGTTCTTC
CDR3 protein: CASSGTSGRLFHNEQFF

V gene: TRBV4-2
D gene: TRBD2
J gene: TRBJ2-1
clone size: few
CDR3 DNA: TGTGCCAGCAGCAACACCGGGACTAGCGGGGCCCATGAGCAGTTCTTC
CDR3 protein: CASSNTGTSGAHEQFF

V gene: TRBV7-2
D gene: TRBD1
J gene: TRBJ1-1
clone size: many
CDR3 DNA: TGTGCCAGCAGCTCACCAAGACAGGGGGCTTGGACTGAAGCTTTCTTT
CDR3 protein: CASSSPRQGAWTEAFF

V gene: TRBV12-3/TRBV12-4
D gene: NA
J gene: TRBJ2-1
clone size: many
CDR3 DNA: TGTGCCAGCAGTGAGGACCAAGTCGCCTACAATGAGCAGTTCTTC
CDR3 protein: CASSEDQVAYNEQFF

V gene: TRBV19
D gene: TRBD1
J gene: TRBJ2-7
clone size: NA
CDR3 DNA: TGTGCCAGCCATGGGACAGGGGTCTACGAGCAGTACTTC
CDR3 protein: CASHGTGVYEQYF

V gene: TRBV15
D gene: NA
J gene: TRBJ1-2
clone size: NA
CDR3 DNA: TGTGCCACCAGCAGATATGAGGATGGACCGGGGTATGGCTACACCTTC
CDR3 protein: CATSRYEDGPGYGYTF

V gene: TRBV20-1
D gene: NA
J gene: TRBJ2-5
clone size: many
CDR3 DNA: TGCAGTGCTAGTGCTTATCAAGAGACCCAGTACTTC
CDR3 protein: CSASAYQETQYF

V gene: TRBV5-6
D gene: NA
J gene: TRBJ2-7
clone size: NA
CDR3 DNA: TGTGCCAGCAGCTTCGCAGGTGTGGGGTACGAGCAGTACTTC
CDR3 protein: CASSFAGVGYEQYF

V gene: TRBV2
D gene: NA
J gene: TRBJ1-2
clone size: many
CDR3 DNA: TGTGCCAGCAGTGAAGACCGGGGGAACTATGGCTACACCTTC
CDR3 protein: CASSEDRGNYGYTF

V gene: TRBV9
D gene: TRBD2
J gene: TRBJ2-7
clone size: NA
CDR3 DNA: TGTGCCAGCAGCGTAAAGAGCGGGGCATCCTACGAGCAGTACTTC
CDR3 protein: CASSVKSGASYEQYF